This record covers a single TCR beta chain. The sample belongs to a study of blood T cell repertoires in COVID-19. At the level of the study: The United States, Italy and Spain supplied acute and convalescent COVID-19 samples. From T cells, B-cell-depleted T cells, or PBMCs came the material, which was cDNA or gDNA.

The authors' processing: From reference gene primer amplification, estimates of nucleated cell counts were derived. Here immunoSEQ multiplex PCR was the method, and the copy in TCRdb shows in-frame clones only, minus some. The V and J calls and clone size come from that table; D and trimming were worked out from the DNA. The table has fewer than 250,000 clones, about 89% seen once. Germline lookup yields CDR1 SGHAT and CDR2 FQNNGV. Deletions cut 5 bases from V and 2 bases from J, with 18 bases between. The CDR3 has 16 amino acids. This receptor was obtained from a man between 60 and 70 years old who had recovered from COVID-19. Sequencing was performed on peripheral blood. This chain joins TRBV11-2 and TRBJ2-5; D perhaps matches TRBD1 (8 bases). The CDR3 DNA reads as TGTGCCAGCAGCCCAGGGGGCGGGGGCTGGCAAGAGACCCAGTACTTC. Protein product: CASSPGGGGWQETQYF. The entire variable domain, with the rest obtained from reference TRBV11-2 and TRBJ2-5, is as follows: EAGVAQSPRYKIIEKRQSVAFWCNPISGHATLYWYQQILGQGPKLLIQFQNNGVVDDSQLPKDRFSAERLKGVDSTLKIQPAKLEDSAVYLCASSPGGGGWQETQYFGPGTRLLVL.